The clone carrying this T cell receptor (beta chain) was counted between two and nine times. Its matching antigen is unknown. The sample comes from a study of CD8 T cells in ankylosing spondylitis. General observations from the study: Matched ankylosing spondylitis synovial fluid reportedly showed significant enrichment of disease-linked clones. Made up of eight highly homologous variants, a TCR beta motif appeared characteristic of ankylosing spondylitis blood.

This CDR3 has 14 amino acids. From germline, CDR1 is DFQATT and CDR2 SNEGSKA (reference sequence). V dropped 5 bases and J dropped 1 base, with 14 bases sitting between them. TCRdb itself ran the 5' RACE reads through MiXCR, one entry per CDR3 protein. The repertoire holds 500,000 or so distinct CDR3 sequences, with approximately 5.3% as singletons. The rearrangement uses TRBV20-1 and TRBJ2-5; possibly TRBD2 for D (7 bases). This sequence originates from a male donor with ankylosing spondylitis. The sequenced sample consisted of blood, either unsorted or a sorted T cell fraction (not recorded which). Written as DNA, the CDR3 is TGCAGTGCTCCAATGGGGGGGGCCCAAGAGACCCAGTACTTC. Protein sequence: CSAPMGGAQETQYF.